This is a list of T cell receptor beta chains from one sample in a study of T-cell memory formation after mild COVID-19. Each CDR3 protein is one row after TCRdb ran MiXCR on the 5' RACE reads. The sample consists of 470,000 or so distinct CDR3 sequences, 15% to 20% of them appearing once. Sequencing input: PBMCs or a T cell subset sorted from them (not recorded which). Receptors originate from an adult woman who had mild COVID-19 (a few samples of this study predate the infection). Cell type and time point are not known. Both conserved end residues are part of each CDR3. D genes are given only for firm matches. Clone size, where shown, is once, few, many, or a class for clones that have expanded.

size: few
J: TRBJ2-3
V: TRBV9
length: 17
D: TRBD2
DNA: TGTGCCAGCAGCGTAGCGAGCGGGAGGGCGAGGACAGATACGCAGTATTTT
CDR3: CASSVASGRARTDTQYF

size: .
J: TRBJ2-7
V: TRBV4-1
length: 14
D: .
DNA: TGCGCCAGCAGCCAAACACAGACGACCTACGAGCAGTACTTC
CDR3: CASSQTQTTYEQYF

size: many
J: TRBJ2-7
V: TRBV4-3
length: 16
D: .
DNA: TGCGCCAGCAGCGTATGGGGCGGGGCCGGCTCCTACGAGCAGTACTTC
CDR3: CASSVWGGAGSYEQYF

size: .
J: TRBJ2-1
V: TRBV4-3
length: 15
D: .
DNA: TGCGCCAGCAGCCAAGATCGCTATGCGGGCAATGAGCAGTTCTTC
CDR3: CASSQDRYAGNEQFF

size: .
J: TRBJ2-2
V: TRBV4-3
length: 15
D: .
DNA: TGCGCCAGCGGAACCGGGACACTGAACACCGGGGAGCTGTTTTTT
CDR3: CASGTGTLNTGELFF

size: .
J: TRBJ2-1
V: TRBV2
length: 14
D: .
DNA: TGTGCCAGCAGTGAATGGGCCAGAAGCAATGAGCAGTTCTTC
CDR3: CASSEWARSNEQFF

size: few
J: TRBJ1-1
V: TRBV12-3/TRBV12-4
length: 13
D: .
DNA: TGTGCCAGCAGCCCAACAGGGTTGACTGAAGCTTTCTTT
CDR3: CASSPTGLTEAFF

size: few
J: TRBJ2-7
V: TRBV5-6
length: 17
D: TRBD2
DNA: TGTGCCAGCAGCTTGGGCTCAGACTGGCGGGAGAGGGACGAGCAGTACTTC
CDR3: CASSLGSDWRERDEQYF

size: many
J: TRBJ2-3
V: TRBV12-3/TRBV12-4
length: 17
D: TRBD2
DNA: TGTGCCAGCAGTCCCACGAGGACTAGCGGGAGCACAGATACGCAGTATTTT
CDR3: CASSPTRTSGSTDTQYF

size: .
J: TRBJ2-5
V: TRBV12-3/TRBV12-4
length: 13
D: .
DNA: TGTGCCAGCAGTGTGGGGGACCCCCCGACCCAGTACTTC
CDR3: CASSVGDPPTQYF

size: few
J: TRBJ2-7
V: TRBV4-3
length: 13
D: TRBD2
DNA: TGCGCCAGCAGCCCAGGGAGGGGATTCGAGCAGTACTTC
CDR3: CASSPGRGFEQYF

size: few
J: TRBJ2-3
V: TRBV5-1
length: 16
D: .
DNA: TGCGCCAGCAGCTTGCCACAGACGTCGAACACAGATACGCAGTATTTT
CDR3: CASSLPQTSNTDTQYF

size: .
J: TRBJ1-2
V: TRBV19
length: 13
D: TRBD1
DNA: TGTGCCAGTAGGGCGGACAGGGTTGATGGCTACACCTTC
CDR3: CASRADRVDGYTF

size: .
J: TRBJ2-1
V: TRBV29-1
length: 15
D: TRBD2
DNA: TGCAGCGCCGCGCGACTAGCGGACCCATACAATGAGCAGTTCTTC
CDR3: CSAARLADPYNEQFF

size: few
J: TRBJ2-3
V: TRBV15
length: 14
D: .
DNA: TGTGCCACCAGCAGAGGGCTAGACACAGATACGCAGTATTTT
CDR3: CATSRGLDTDTQYF

size: many
J: TRBJ2-7
V: TRBV27
length: 14
D: .
DNA: TGTGCCAGCAGTTCCATCGCCTCCACCTACGAGCAGTACTTC
CDR3: CASSSIASTYEQYF

size: many
J: TRBJ2-3
V: TRBV4-1
length: 18
D: TRBD2
DNA: TGCGCCAGCAGCCAACCCCCAGACGTTGCGGGGGGCACAGATACGCAGTATTTT
CDR3: CASSQPPDVAGGTDTQYF

size: .
J: TRBJ2-1
V: TRBV10-3
length: 13
D: .
DNA: TGTGCCATCAGTCGGGACACCTACAATGAGCAGTTCTTC
CDR3: CAISRDTYNEQFF

size: .
J: TRBJ2-7
V: TRBV7-6
length: 15
D: .
DNA: TGTGCCAGCAGCTTAATCAGGGGACCATCGGAAGAGCAGTACTTC
CDR3: CASSLIRGPSEEQYF

size: many
J: TRBJ1-1
V: TRBV5-6
length: 12
D: .
DNA: TGTGCCAGCAGCCTTGGGCCCACTGAAGCTTTCTTT
CDR3: CASSLGPTEAFF

size: .
J: TRBJ1-3
V: TRBV5-1
length: 13
D: TRBD1
DNA: TGCGCCAGTTCCGACAGGGCTGGAAACACCATATATTTT
CDR3: CASSDRAGNTIYF

size: .
J: TRBJ2-7
V: TRBV20-1
length: 14
D: TRBD1
DNA: TGCAGTGCTAGAGATTCTGACAGGGTGTACGAGCAGTACTTC
CDR3: CSARDSDRVYEQYF

size: .
J: TRBJ1-2
V: TRBV7-3
length: 20
D: TRBD1
DNA: TGTGCCAGCAGCTTAAACCCAGGACAGGTCTTACTTGCGAGGGTTTATGGCTACACCTTC
CDR3: CASSLNPGQVLLARVYGYTF

size: few
J: TRBJ1-1
V: TRBV3-1
length: 12
D: .
DNA: TGTGCCAGCTGGACAGCTGGAACTGAAGCTTTCTTT
CDR3: CASWTAGTEAFF

size: .
J: TRBJ2-1
V: TRBV4-2
length: 16
D: TRBD2
DNA: TGTGCCAGCAGCCAAACACTAGCGGAATACGGGGGTGAGCAGTTCTTC
CDR3: CASSQTLAEYGGEQFF

size: .
J: TRBJ2-4
V: TRBV20-1
length: 16
D: .
DNA: TGCAGTGCTAGAGATGGAGCGATACTAGCCAAAAACATTCAGTACTTC
CDR3: CSARDGAILAKNIQYF

size: .
J: TRBJ2-1
V: TRBV20-1
length: 14
D: TRBD2
DNA: TGCAGTGCTTCTAAGCGGGAGAGATTGTATGAGCAGTTCTTC
CDR3: CSASKRERLYEQFF

size: few
J: TRBJ1-3
V: TRBV2
length: 19
D: TRBD1
DNA: TGTGCTTCCAGCTTTCTCTTGGGACAGGGGGCTACCTCTGGAAACACCATATATTTT
CDR3: CASSFLLGQGATSGNTIYF

size: .
J: TRBJ1-1
V: TRBV10-2
length: 14
D: TRBD1
DNA: TGCGCCAGCAGGACTCAGGGGGCAAACACTGAAGCTTTCTTT
CDR3: CASRTQGANTEAFF

size: many
J: TRBJ2-7
V: TRBV5-6
length: 16
D: .
DNA: TGTGCCAGCTCCGATCCTCCCGGGAGAATCTCCTACGAGCAGTACTTC
CDR3: CASSDPPGRISYEQYF

size: .
J: TRBJ1-1
V: TRBV5-1
length: 14
D: .
DNA: TGCGCCAGCAGCTTCGGCCCCCGAGGGGTTGAAGCTTTCTTT
CDR3: CASSFGPRGVEAFF

size: few
J: TRBJ2-4
V: TRBV20-1
length: 17
D: TRBD1
DNA: TGCAGTGCTAGAGTGCAGGACAGGGCTCTAGCCAAAAACATTCAGTACTTC
CDR3: CSARVQDRALAKNIQYF

size: few
J: TRBJ2-1
V: TRBV9
length: 12
D: .
DNA: TGTGCCAGCAGCTCCCGTCCTTATGAGCAGTTCTTC
CDR3: CASSSRPYEQFF

size: .
J: TRBJ1-5
V: TRBV9
length: 15
D: .
DNA: TGTGCCAGCAGCTCCGGACAGACTAGCAATCAGCCCCAGCATTTT
CDR3: CASSSGQTSNQPQHF

size: .
J: TRBJ1-1
V: TRBV6-2/TRBV6-3
length: 14
D: TRBD1
DNA: TGTGCCACCCGGACAGGGGGAATGAACACTGAAGCTTTCTTT
CDR3: CATRTGGMNTEAFF

size: few
J: TRBJ2-1
V: TRBV9
length: 15
D: TRBD2
DNA: TGTGCCAGCAGTTCACTAGCGTACAGCTACAATGAGCAGTTCTTC
CDR3: CASSSLAYSYNEQFF

size: .
J: TRBJ2-5
V: TRBV11-2
length: 14
D: .
DNA: TGTGCCAGCAGCTACTACAGGACCCAAGAGACCCAGTACTTC
CDR3: CASSYYRTQETQYF

size: .
J: TRBJ1-1
V: TRBV5-5
length: 14
D: .
DNA: TGTGCCAGCAGCTGGACCCACGCCCCCACTGAAGCTTTCTTT
CDR3: CASSWTHAPTEAFF

size: .
J: TRBJ2-1
V: TRBV5-1
length: 16
D: TRBD2
DNA: TGCGCCAGCAGCTCAGGACTAGCGGGAGGGTCAAATGAGCAGTTCTTC
CDR3: CASSSGLAGGSNEQFF

size: .
J: TRBJ2-1
V: TRBV7-6
length: 11
D: .
DNA: TGTGCCAGCAGCTTAGCGGGTGAGAAGTTCTTC
CDR3: CASSLAGEKFF

size: .
J: TRBJ1-1
V: TRBV9
length: 14
D: .
DNA: TGTGCCAGCAGCCCCGGGTGGCCTAACACTGAAGCTTTCTTT
CDR3: CASSPGWPNTEAFF

size: .
J: TRBJ2-7
V: TRBV12-5
length: 13
D: .
DNA: TGTGCTAGTGGTTCCGGGCCCGACTACGAGCAGTACTTC
CDR3: CASGSGPDYEQYF

size: .
J: TRBJ1-5
V: TRBV3-1
length: 15
D: TRBD1
DNA: TGTGCCAGCAGCTCGGGACAGGGTAGACATCAGCCCCAGCATTTT
CDR3: CASSSGQGRHQPQHF

size: once
J: TRBJ2-3
V: TRBV15
length: 18
D: TRBD2
DNA: TGTGCCACCAGCAACGGGACTAGCGGGAGAAGGAGGCGAAATACGCAGTATTTT
CDR3: CATSNGTSGRRRRNTQYF

size: few
J: TRBJ1-4
V: TRBV7-2
length: 15
D: TRBD1
DNA: TGTGCCAGCAGCTTACCGGGACAGGGGGGCGCAAAACTGTTTTTT
CDR3: CASSLPGQGGAKLFF

size: .
J: TRBJ2-3
V: TRBV4-1
length: 15
D: TRBD1
DNA: TGCGCCAGCAGCCAAGAGCGGACAGGAACAGATACGCAGTATTTT
CDR3: CASSQERTGTDTQYF

size: .
J: TRBJ2-7
V: TRBV18
length: 13
D: TRBD2
DNA: TGTGCCAGCTCACCAGGGGAGGGGTACGAGCAGTACTTC
CDR3: CASSPGEGYEQYF

size: few
J: TRBJ1-2
V: TRBV24-1
length: 12
D: .
DNA: TGTGCCACCAGTGACCACACCTATGGCTACACCTTC
CDR3: CATSDHTYGYTF

size: few
J: TRBJ1-1
V: TRBV6-2/TRBV6-3
length: 11
D: .
DNA: TGTGCCAGCAGCCCCGTCACTGAAGCTTTCTTT
CDR3: CASSPVTEAFF

size: .
J: TRBJ1-1
V: TRBV4-1
length: 15
D: TRBD1
DNA: TGCGCCAGCAGCCAAGGACAGGGCCAGAACACTGAAGCTTTCTTT
CDR3: CASSQGQGQNTEAFF